The 25 T cell receptor beta chains below come from one sample, sequenced in a study of shared clonotypes between healthy human individuals. Profiled with immunoSEQ multiplex PCR; TCRdb holds only in-frame clones, not every one. The repertoire holds 400,000 to 500,000 clones, with about 79% as singletons. Sequencing used PBMCs. These receptors all come from a woman in her 40s in good health. Some clones in this sample may be carry-over from other donors' samples.

The rearrangement uses TRBV11-2 and TRBJ1-5; the D is unclear. Germline-derived CDR1 and CDR2 are SGHAT and FQNNGV. With 5 bases removed from V and 3 bases from J, the gap between germline ends came to 14 bases. The CDR3 extends over 15 amino acids. The CDR3 protein is CASSLHQGSNQPQHF. The CDR3 nucleotides read TGTGCCAGCAGCCTCCACCAAGGTTCCAATCAGCCCCAGCATTTT.

Regarding this clone: The identical CDR3 is also encoded by other nucleotide sequences in the sample. The CDR3 DNA follows: TGTGCCAGCAGTTTTAGCGGCTCCTACAATGAGCAGTTCTTC. This encodes CASSFSGSYNEQFF. The gene calls are TRBV27 and TRBJ2-1; possible D gene TRBD2, 6 bases. The germline V gene encodes CDR1 MNHEY and CDR2 SMNVEV (reference sequence). The CDR3 spans 14 residues. V lost 3 bases to trimming and J lost 0 bases, with 6 bases between them.

This sequence joins TRBV5-6 and TRBJ1-5, with D possibly TRBD1 on 6 matching bases. This CDR3 region has 18 residues. Germline values: CDR1 SGHDT, CDR2 YYEEEE. The V end was cut by 4 bases, the J end by 2 bases, with 22 bases between. CDR3 amino acids: CASSQSWVAGGRNQPQHF. The DNA of the CDR3 is TGTGCCAGCAGCCAATCTTGGGTCGCGGGGGGCCGCAATCAGCCCCAGCATTTT.

The chain is built from TRBV7-9 and TRBJ2-7, with unresolved D. The CDR3 extends over 15 amino acids. Per germline, CDR1 SEHNR and CDR2 FQNEAQ (reference sequence). The germline V and J ends were trimmed by 1 base and 0 bases, with 10 bases remaining between them. The CDR3: CASSLEGKSSYEQYF. The CDR3 bases are TGTGCCAGCAGCTTAGAGGGAAAAAGCTCCTACGAGCAGTACTTC.

This clone showed up just a few times. The chain joins TRBV19 to TRBJ2-7; D may match TRBD1 or TRBD2 (5 bases each). The length of the CDR3 is 14 residues. Per germline, CDR1 LNHDA and CDR2 SQIVND (reference sequence). Trimming took off 4 bases at V and 4 bases at J, with 14 bases between the two ends. CDR3 protein: CASSNRDGKYEQYF. CDR3 DNA: TGTGCCAGTAGTAACCGGGACGGAAAGTACGAGCAGTACTTC.

This clone showed up just a few times. The chain employs TRBV6-6 and TRBJ2-6; D remains ambiguous. This CDR3 is built from 16 residues. Germline CDR1 MNHNY, CDR2 SVGAGI (reference sequence). The V gene lost 2 bases and the J gene lost 0 bases, with 8 bases spanning the gap. This CDR3 is CASSYVTSSGANVLTF. The CDR3 nucleotides read TGTGCCAGCAGTTACGTGACAAGCTCTGGGGCCAACGTCCTGACTTTC.

V usage is TRBV5-6 and J usage is TRBJ2-3; the match to TRBD2 covers 11 bases. The CDR3 has 18 residues. Trimming cost V 6 bases and J 6 bases; bases outside gene matches: 18. Germline values: CDR1 SGHDT, CDR2 YYEEEE. CDR3: CASTLYGSGRAKGDTQYF. The CDR3 DNA follows: TGTGCCAGCACCCTTTATGGTAGCGGGAGGGCCAAGGGGGATACGCAGTATTTT.

A remark on this clone: A read error may account for a junction end that differs from germline. CDR3 sequence: CASSLYRGVPRF. The CDR3 DNA reads TGTGCCAGCAGCTTGTACAGGGGAGTGCCGCGCTTC. The chain links TRBV13 to TRBJ1-2, with 7 bases matching TRBD1. The CDR3 spans 12 residues. Germline CDR1 and CDR2: PRHDT and FYEKMQ (reference sequence).

To note about this clone: Given a far larger clone just one base away, this is likely a sequencing read error. Other nucleotide sequences from this sample produce the same CDR3. The V gene is TRBV6-4, the J gene TRBJ2-1, with 14 bases aligning to TRBD2. The ends lost 6 bases at V and 8 bases at J; junction bases unmatched: 9. This CDR3 region has 16 residues. Germline V gene data show CDR1 as MRHNA and CDR2 as SNTAGT. The DNA for the CDR3 is TGTGCCAGCAGCGACGGGGGGACTAGCGGGAGCGATGAGCAGTTCTTC. Residues: CASSDGGTSGSDEQFF.

As concerns this clone: A read error may be the cause here, since a much bigger clone is one base away. This chain links TRBV2 with TRBJ1-1; D uncertain. This CDR3 has 12 residues. The V gene lost 8 bases and the J gene lost 12 bases, with 19 bases spanning the gap. Germline CDR1 SNHLY, CDR2 FYNNEI. This chain's CDR3 is CASHPTEDYTFF. The CDR3 region has the DNA TGTGCCAGCCATCCCACAGAGGATTATACTTTCTTT.

This clone has ten or more counts. The same CDR3 is also encoded by other DNA sequences in this sample. The chain has TRBV27 and TRBJ2-7, with TRBD2 identical over 8 bases. V lost 6 bases and J lost 3; bases outside the gene matches: 7. The CDR3 is 14 residues long. Germline-derived CDR1 and CDR2 are MNHEY and SMNVEV (reference sequence). CDR3 amino acids: CASRATSEYYEQYF. The CDR3 nucleotides read TGTGCCAGCAGAGCGACTAGCGAGTACTACGAGCAGTACTTC.

The rearrangement joins TRBV4-1 to TRBJ2-7, with 12 bases identical to TRBD2. V was pared by 0 bases and J by 3 bases, with 3 bases of the junction left unmatched. Germline V gene lookup returns CDR1 MGHRA and CDR2 YSYEKL. The CDR3 runs 16 residues. CDR3 bases: TGCGCCAGCAGCCAAGAAGGACTAGCGGGAAACTACGAGCAGTACTTC. Its translation: CASSQEGLAGNYEQYF.

This chain joins TRBV18 and TRBJ2-5; D not resolved. Germline assignment: CDR1 KGHSH and CDR2 LQKENI. This CDR3 has 15 residues. V gave up 0 bases and J gave up 1 base, with 9 bases separating them. Written as DNA, the CDR3 is TGTGCCAGCTCACCACCGGTCGGTCCCCAAGAGACCCAGTACTTC. Protein product: CASSPPVGPQETQYF.

Concerning this clone itself: The sample has other DNA sequences that encode this CDR3 too. The rearrangement joins TRBV7-9 to TRBJ1-1; D unresolved. The CDR3 totals 13 residues. V was clipped by 4 bases and J by 1 base, with 7 bases between them. Per germline, CDR1 SEHNR and CDR2 FQNEAQ (reference sequence). The chain's CDR3 is CASSSRGNTEAFF. In DNA form, the CDR3 reads TGTGCCAGCAGCTCACGGGGGAACACTGAAGCTTTCTTT.

The genes are TRBV19 and TRBJ1-3; D gene unclear. V was trimmed by 4 bases and J by 3 bases, leaving 4 bases between them. The CDR3 length is 12 residues. Germline lookup yields CDR1 LNHDA and CDR2 SQIVND (reference sequence). This CDR3 is CASSTRGNTIYF. CDR3 bases: TGTGCCAGTAGTACCCGTGGAAACACCATATATTTT.

This clone turned up a few times. The V and J genes are TRBV6-4 and TRBJ2-2; D assignment may be TRBD1 or TRBD2 (6 bases each). Trimming stripped 0 bases from V and 6 bases from J, with 11 bases between. In germline, CDR1 is MRHNA, CDR2 SNTAGT. The length of the CDR3 is 15 residues. The CDR3 region is CASSDSGGPAGELFF. CDR3 DNA: TGTGCCAGCAGTGACTCTGGGGGGCCGGCCGGGGAGCTGTTTTTT.

This clone came up a few times. The J gene is TRBJ2-7, the V gene TRBV19; D may match TRBD1 or TRBD2 (5 bases each). The CDR3 is 15 amino acids. The V end lost 1 base, the J end lost 4 bases, and 14 bases lay between the germline ends. The V gene's germline CDR1 is LNHDA and CDR2 SQIVND (reference sequence). DNA for the CDR3: TGTGCCAGTAGTATAGTACTTGGGACGCAATACGAGCAGTACTTC. This gives the protein CASSIVLGTQYEQYF.

This rearrangement joins TRBV5-1 to TRBJ2-3; perhaps TRBD2 as D (6 bases). Germline V gene lookup returns CDR1 SGHRS and CDR2 YFSETQ. The CDR3 consists of 15 residues. V was trimmed by 0 bases and J by 5 bases, leaving 13 bases between them. This chain's CDR3 is CASSLEEVREDTQYF. CDR3 DNA: TGCGCCAGCAGCTTGGAAGAGGTGCGGGAAGATACGCAGTATTTT.

The CDR3 spells CASSLTGRGYQPQHF. Here the CDR3 DNA reads TGTGCCAGCAGCTTAACGGGCAGGGGGTATCAGCCCCAGCATTTT. The chain recombines TRBV7-2 with TRBJ1-5; 7 nucleotides line up with TRBD1. Germline assignment: CDR1 SGHTA and CDR2 FQGNSA. CDR3 length: 15 residues. Unmatched junction bases numbered 6, after V lost 2 bases and J lost 5 bases.

This chain links TRBV6-5 with TRBJ1-5; D is perhaps TRBD1 (5 bases). V was pared by 4 bases and J by 5 bases, with 9 bases between. This CDR3 has 13 amino acids. Germline-derived CDR1 and CDR2 are MNHEY and SVGAGI. The CDR3 nucleotides are TGTGCCAGCAGTTCCAGGGATGATCAGCCCCAGCATTTT. Residues: CASSSRDDQPQHF.

The chain links TRBV7-2 to TRBJ2-7, with a tentative D call TRBD1 (6 bases). Germline V lookup: CDR1 SGHTA, CDR2 FQGNSA. The length of the CDR3 is 16 residues. V gave up 5 bases and J gave up 4 bases, with 21 bases separating them. CDR3 DNA: TGTGCCAGCAGCGTGACCACAGGGTTCCCCATTTACGAGCAGTACTTC. This gives the protein CASSVTTGFPIYEQYF. The full variable domain, rest sourced from reference TRBV7-2 and TRBJ2-7, is GAGVSQSPSNKVTEKGKDVELRCDPISGHTALYWYRQSLGQGLEFLIYFQGNSAPDKSGLPSDRFSAERTGGSVSTLTIQRTQQEDSAVYLCASSVTTGFPIYEQYFGPGTRLTVT.

The chain links TRBV28 to TRBJ1-2, with 8 bases aligning to TRBD1. The CDR3 has 15 amino acids. Germline CDR1 and CDR2: MDHEN and SYDVKM. Trimming at V came to 2 bases and at J to 0 bases, leaving 2 bases not matched to a gene. The DNA for the CDR3 is TGTGCCAGCAGTTTACAGGGGGCATCTAACTATGGCTACACCTTC. It codes for CASSLQGASNYGYTF.

This clone was recorded once. This sequence joins TRBV11-2 and TRBJ2-1; 12 nucleotides line up with TRBD2. The CDR3 has 16 amino acids. Germline CDR1 and CDR2: SGHAT and FQNNGV. V lost 2 bases to trimming and J lost 4 bases; unmatched junction nucleotides: 3. The CDR3: CASSLLAGGPYNEQFF. DNA of the CDR3: TGTGCCAGCAGCTTACTAGCGGGAGGGCCTTACAATGAGCAGTTCTTC.

The chain is built from TRBV5-8 and TRBJ1-4, with D perhaps matching TRBD1 (5 bases). Germline CDR1 is SGHTS and CDR2 is YDEGEE. The CDR3 spans 14 residues. Trimming stripped 0 bases from V and 11 bases from J, with 14 bases between. CDR3 in amino acids: CASSLGQPGVKLFF. The DNA of the CDR3 is TGTGCCAGCAGCTTGGGCCAGCCGGGGGTTAAACTGTTTTTT.

The V call is TRBV27, the J call TRBJ1-5; the D is unclear. Germline V gives CDR1 MNHEY, CDR2 SMNVEV (reference sequence). The CDR3 runs to 15 residues. Trimming removed 1 base from V and 5 bases from J, with 12 bases in between. CDR3 DNA: TGTGCCAGCAGTTTATTGGCCTCGGCGGATCAGCCCCAGCATTTT. Translating it yields CASSLLASADQPQHF.